The 10 T cell receptor beta chains below come from one sample, sequenced in a study of shared clonotypes between healthy human individuals. The table came from immunoSEQ multiplex PCR; TCRdb's copy has only in-frame clones and leaves some out. Of about 380,000 clones detected, 96% appear once; the ten largest clones hold approximately 0.32%. What was sequenced was memory CD8+ T cells sorted from blood. Subset in this sample: CD45RO+ cells pooled with CCR7-negative TemRA cells. All receptors derive from a man aged 30 to 45 in good health.

The V gene is TRBV7-9, the J gene TRBJ1-5; 10 bases line up with TRBD1. In germline, CDR1 is SEHNR, CDR2 FQNEAQ (reference sequence). V gave up 1 base and J gave up 2 bases; unmatched junction bases: 5. The CDR3 totals 17 residues. The CDR3 reads CASSLGFGTGGNQPQHF. In nucleotides, the CDR3 is TGTGCCAGCAGCTTAGGGTTCGGGACAGGGGGCAATCAGCCCCAGCATTTT.

The rearrangement links TRBV7-2 to TRBJ2-1; 13 bases align to TRBD2. The V segment lost 1 base and the J segment 0 bases; nucleotides outside the gene matches: 3. The CDR3 contains 18 residues. Germline values: CDR1 SGHTA, CDR2 FQGNSA. The CDR3 protein is CASSLGTSGGSSYNEQFF. DNA for the CDR3: TGTGCCAGCAGCTTAGGGACTAGCGGGGGAAGCTCCTACAATGAGCAGTTCTTC.

The chain uses TRBV5-1 and TRBJ2-3; 8 bases are a match to TRBD2. This CDR3 has 14 amino acids. V was pared by 5 bases and J by 7 bases, with 9 bases of the junction left unmatched. The V gene's germline CDR1 is SGHRS and CDR2 YFSETQ. The CDR3 bases are TGCGCCAGCAGTCTAGCGGGCCTCCCTTATACGCAGTATTTT. Translating gives CASSLAGLPYTQYF. The whole variable domain, remainder taken from reference TRBV5-1 and TRBJ2-3, is KAGVTQTPRYLIKTRGQQVTLSCSPISGHRSVSWYQQTPGQGLQFLFEYFSETQRNKGNFPGRFSGRQFSNSRSEMNVSTLELGDSALYLCASSLAGLPYTQYFGPGTRLTVL.

The V and J genes are TRBV4-2 and TRBJ1-5; 8 nucleotides agree with TRBD1. There are 16 residues in the CDR3. Germline loops: CDR1 LGHNA, CDR2 YNFKEQ. After removal of 1 base from V and 1 base from J, the junction contained 3 bases not matched to a gene. The CDR3 DNA is TGTGCCAGCAGCCAAGGGACAGGGTTAAGCAATCAGCCCCAGCATTTT. This gives the protein CASSQGTGLSNQPQHF.

V usage is TRBV5-1 and J usage is TRBJ2-5; 15 bases are a match to TRBD2. Germline V gene data show CDR1 as SGHRS and CDR2 as YFSETQ. V lost 4 bases, J lost 3 bases, and 7 bases stayed unmatched. This CDR3 contains 17 residues. In DNA form, the CDR3 reads TGCGCCAGCAGCACCAGGACTAGCGGGAGGGCCGAAGAGACCCAGTACTTC. It is translated as CASSTRTSGRAEETQYF.

Regarding this clone: Distinct nucleotide sequences in the sample also encode this CDR3. The chain employs TRBV7-9 and TRBJ2-5; D possibly corresponds to TRBD1 (5 bases). CDR1 SEHNR and CDR2 FQNEAQ come from the germline V gene (reference sequence). Trimming stripped 5 bases from V and 2 bases from J, with 9 bases between. CDR3 length equals 13 residues. CDR3 sequence: CASSPDSQETQYF. CDR3 in DNA: TGTGCCAGCAGCCCTGACAGTCAAGAGACCCAGTACTTC.

This chain joins TRBV6-1 and TRBJ2-4, with 7 nucleotides matching TRBD1. With V trimmed by 5 bases and J by 2 bases, 6 bases remained unmatched. The CDR3 contains 15 residues. CDR1 and CDR2 from the germline V gene are MNHNS and SASEGT. CDR3 protein: CASSSTGSTKNIQYF. The CDR3 DNA reads TGTGCCAGCAGTTCGACAGGGTCCACCAAAAACATTCAGTACTTC.

The rearrangement joins TRBV30 to TRBJ1-6, with TRBD1 identical over 8 bases. There are 15 residues in the CDR3. Trimming at V came to 8 bases and at J to 12 bases, leaving 18 bases not matched to a gene. The V gene's germline CDR1 is GTSNPN and CDR2 SVGIG (reference sequence). This CDR3 is CAGGRDRLGWLPLHF. Here the CDR3 DNA reads TGTGCCGGAGGGAGGGACAGGCTGGGATGGTTACCCCTCCACTTT. Full variable domain (missing parts from reference TRBV30 and TRBJ1-6): SQTIHQWPATLVQPVGSPLSLECTVEGTSNPNLYWYRQAAGRGLQLLFYSVGIGQISSEVPQNLSASRPQDRQFILSSKKLLLSDSGFYLCAGGRDRLGWLPLHFGNGTRLTVT.

This clone occurred once. This chain joins TRBV9 and TRBJ2-7; no firm D call. V lost 4 bases and J 6 bases, leaving 11 bases between the germline ends. The CDR3 loop spans 12 amino acids. From germline, CDR1 is SGDLS and CDR2 YYNGEE. Here the CDR3 DNA reads TGTGCCAGCAGCCTGGGTGAGAGCGAGCAGTACTTC. Protein: CASSLGESEQYF.

The chain is built from TRBV27 and TRBJ2-5; 10 nucleotides align to TRBD2. Trimming took 7 bases from V and 2 from J; bases not matched to a gene: 4. CDR3 length equals 14 residues. Germline values: CDR1 MNHEY, CDR2 SMNVEV (reference sequence). CDR3 nucleotide sequence: TGTGCCAGCAAACTAGCGGGGATTCAAGAGACCCAGTACTTC. It codes for CASKLAGIQETQYF.